This T cell receptor beta chain stems from a study of T cells expressing NK-cell markers. With UMIs, 5'RACE template switching was used to make TCR beta cDNA. Reprocessing the 5' RACE reads, TCRdb reports a single entry for every CDR3 protein and omits DNA. The sample holds 150,000 or so distinct CDR3 sequences. Study-level points and caveats: There were a handful of donors in whom these clonotypes also led the CD3+CD56-NKG2C+ fraction.

Germline assignment: CDR1 LGHDT and CDR2 YNNKEL (reference sequence). CDR3 length: 13 residues. Concerning this clonotype itself: Its target is not known.

The rearrangement links TRBV3-1 to TRBJ2-7; the D call from TCRdb, TRBD1, cannot be confirmed without DNA. This clonotype was sampled from a woman between 18 and 75 years old in good health. The sequenced sample was blood T cells: a sorted CD56 or NKG2C T cell subset, CD4+ or CD8+ T cells, or bulk PBMC T cells (not recorded which). CDR3 protein: CASSQLSGTEQYF.